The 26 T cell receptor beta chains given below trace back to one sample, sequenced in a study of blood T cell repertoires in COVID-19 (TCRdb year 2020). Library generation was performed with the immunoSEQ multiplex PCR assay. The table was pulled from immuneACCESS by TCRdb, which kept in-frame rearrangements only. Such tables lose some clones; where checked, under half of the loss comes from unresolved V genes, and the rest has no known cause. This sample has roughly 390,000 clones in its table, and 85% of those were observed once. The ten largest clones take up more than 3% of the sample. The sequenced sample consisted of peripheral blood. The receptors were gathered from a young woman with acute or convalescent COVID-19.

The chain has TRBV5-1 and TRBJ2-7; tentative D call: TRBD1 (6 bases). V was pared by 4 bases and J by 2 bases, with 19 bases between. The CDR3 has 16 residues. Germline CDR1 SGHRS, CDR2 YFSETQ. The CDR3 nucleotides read TGCGCCAGCAGCGGTAAGGACAGACTCGACCCCTACGAGCAGTACTTC. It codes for CASSGKDRLDPYEQYF.

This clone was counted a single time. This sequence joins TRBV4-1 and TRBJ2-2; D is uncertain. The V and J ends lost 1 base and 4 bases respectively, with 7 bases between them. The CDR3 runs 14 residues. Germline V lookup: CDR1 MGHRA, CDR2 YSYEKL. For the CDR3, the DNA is TGCGCCAGCAGCCAAGGGCCAACCACCGGGGAGCTGTTTTTT. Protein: CASSQGPTTGELFF.

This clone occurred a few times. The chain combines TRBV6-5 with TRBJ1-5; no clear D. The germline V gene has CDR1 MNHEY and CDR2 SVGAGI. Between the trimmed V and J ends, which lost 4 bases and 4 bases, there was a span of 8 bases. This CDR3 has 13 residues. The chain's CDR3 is CASSSQLNQPQHF. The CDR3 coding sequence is TGTGCCAGCAGTTCACAGCTGAATCAGCCCCAGCATTTT.

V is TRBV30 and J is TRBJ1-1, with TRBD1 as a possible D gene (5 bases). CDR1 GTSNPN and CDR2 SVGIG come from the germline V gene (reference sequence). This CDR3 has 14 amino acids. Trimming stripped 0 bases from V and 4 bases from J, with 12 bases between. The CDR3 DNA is TGTGCCTGGAGTGTAAGTTCCAGGGTCACTGAAGCTTTCTTT. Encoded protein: CAWSVSSRVTEAFF.

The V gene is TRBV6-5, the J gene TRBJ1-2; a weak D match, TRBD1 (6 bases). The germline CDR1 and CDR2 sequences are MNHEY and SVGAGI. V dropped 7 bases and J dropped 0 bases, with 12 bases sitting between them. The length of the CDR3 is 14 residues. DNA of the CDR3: TGTGCCAGCACCCGGGAGGGGGCTAACTATGGCTACACCTTC. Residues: CASTREGANYGYTF.

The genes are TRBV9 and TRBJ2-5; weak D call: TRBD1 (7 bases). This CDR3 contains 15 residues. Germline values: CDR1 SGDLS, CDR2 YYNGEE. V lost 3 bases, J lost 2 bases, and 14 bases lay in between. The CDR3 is CASSGGDRSQETQYF. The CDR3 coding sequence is TGTGCCAGCAGCGGCGGGGACAGATCTCAAGAGACCCAGTACTTC.

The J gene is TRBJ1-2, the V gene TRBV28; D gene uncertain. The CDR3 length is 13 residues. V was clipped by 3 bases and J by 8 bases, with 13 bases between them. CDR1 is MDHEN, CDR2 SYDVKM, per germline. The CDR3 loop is CASSFVAAEGYTF. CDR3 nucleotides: TGTGCCAGCAGTTTTGTGGCTGCGGAGGGCTACACCTTC.

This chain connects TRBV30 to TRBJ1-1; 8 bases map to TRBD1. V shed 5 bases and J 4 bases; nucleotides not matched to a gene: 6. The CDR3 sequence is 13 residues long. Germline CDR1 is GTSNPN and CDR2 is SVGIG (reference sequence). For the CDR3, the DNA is TGTGCCTGGGGACAGGGTGGGGCCACTGAAGCTTTCTTT. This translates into CAWGQGGATEAFF.

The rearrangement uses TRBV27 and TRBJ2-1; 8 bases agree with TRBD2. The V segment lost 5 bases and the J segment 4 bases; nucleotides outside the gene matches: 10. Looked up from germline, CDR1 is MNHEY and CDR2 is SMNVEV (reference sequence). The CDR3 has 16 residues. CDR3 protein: CASSMTSERGYNEQFF. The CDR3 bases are TGTGCCAGCAGTATGACTAGCGAAAGAGGTTACAATGAGCAGTTCTTC.

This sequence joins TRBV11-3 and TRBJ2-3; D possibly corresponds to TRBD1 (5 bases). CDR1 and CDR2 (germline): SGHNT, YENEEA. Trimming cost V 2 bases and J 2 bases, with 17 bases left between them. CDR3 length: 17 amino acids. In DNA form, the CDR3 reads TGTGCCAGCAGCTTATCCTTTCCAGGGATATCCACAGATACGCAGTATTTT. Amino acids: CASSLSFPGISTDTQYF.

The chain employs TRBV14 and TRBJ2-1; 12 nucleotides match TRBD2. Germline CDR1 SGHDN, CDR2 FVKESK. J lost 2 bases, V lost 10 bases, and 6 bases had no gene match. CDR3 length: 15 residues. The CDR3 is CAISLAGGAYNEQFF. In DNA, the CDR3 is TGTGCCATCAGTCTAGCGGGAGGGGCCTACAATGAGCAGTTCTTC. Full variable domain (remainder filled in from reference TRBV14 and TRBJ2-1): EAGVTQFPSHSVIEKGQTVTLRCDPISGHDNLYWYRRVMGKEIKFLLHFVKESKQDESGMPNNRFLAERTGGTYSTLKVQPAELEDSGVYFCAISLAGGAYNEQFFGPGTRLTVL.

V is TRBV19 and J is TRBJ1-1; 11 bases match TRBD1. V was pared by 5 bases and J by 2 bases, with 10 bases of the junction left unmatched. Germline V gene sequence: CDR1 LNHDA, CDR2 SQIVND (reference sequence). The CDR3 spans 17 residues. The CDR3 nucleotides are TGTGCCAGTAGTCCAGAGGGACAGGGGGGCGGAAACACTGAAGCTTTCTTT. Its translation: CASSPEGQGGGNTEAFF.

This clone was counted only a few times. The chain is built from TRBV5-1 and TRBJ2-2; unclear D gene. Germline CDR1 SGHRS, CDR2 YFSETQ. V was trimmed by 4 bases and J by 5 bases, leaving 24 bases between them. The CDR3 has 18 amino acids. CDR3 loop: CASSPIGTQPLITGELFF. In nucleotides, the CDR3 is TGCGCCAGCAGCCCCATTGGTACACAGCCTCTCATTACCGGGGAGCTGTTTTTT.

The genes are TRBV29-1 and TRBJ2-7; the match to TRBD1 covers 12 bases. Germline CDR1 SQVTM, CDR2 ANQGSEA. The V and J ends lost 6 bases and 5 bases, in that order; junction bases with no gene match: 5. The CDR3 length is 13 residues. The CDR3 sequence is CSVPGQGAHEQYF. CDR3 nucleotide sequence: TGCAGCGTGCCGGGACAGGGGGCACACGAGCAGTACTTC.

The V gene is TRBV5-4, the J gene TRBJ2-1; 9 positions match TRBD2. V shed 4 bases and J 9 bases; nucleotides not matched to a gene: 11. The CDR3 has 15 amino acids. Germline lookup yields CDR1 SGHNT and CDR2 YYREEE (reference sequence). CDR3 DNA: TGTGCCAGCAGCCGCCGGGTAGCGGGAGCGAGTGAGCAGTTCTTC. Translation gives CASSRRVAGASEQFF.

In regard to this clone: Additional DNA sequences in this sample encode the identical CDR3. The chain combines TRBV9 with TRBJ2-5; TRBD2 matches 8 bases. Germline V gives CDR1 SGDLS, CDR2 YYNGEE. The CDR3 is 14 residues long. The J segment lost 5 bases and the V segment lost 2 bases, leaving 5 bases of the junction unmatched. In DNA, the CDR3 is TGTGCCAGCAGCGTCAGCGGGGGTAAGGAGACCCAGTACTTC. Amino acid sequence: CASSVSGGKETQYF.

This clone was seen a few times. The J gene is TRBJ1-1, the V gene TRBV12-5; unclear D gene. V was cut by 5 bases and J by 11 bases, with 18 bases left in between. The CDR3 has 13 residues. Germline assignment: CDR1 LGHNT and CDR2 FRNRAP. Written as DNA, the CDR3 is TGTGCTAGTGGTGACTCCGTCGGTGGTTGGGCTTTCTTT. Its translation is CASGDSVGGWAFF.

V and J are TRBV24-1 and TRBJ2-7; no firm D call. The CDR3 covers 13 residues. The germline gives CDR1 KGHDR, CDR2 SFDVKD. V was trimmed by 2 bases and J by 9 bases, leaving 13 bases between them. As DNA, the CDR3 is TGTGCCACCAGTGATTCGCAGGATCCCTGGCAGTACTTC. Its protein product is CATSDSQDPWQYF.

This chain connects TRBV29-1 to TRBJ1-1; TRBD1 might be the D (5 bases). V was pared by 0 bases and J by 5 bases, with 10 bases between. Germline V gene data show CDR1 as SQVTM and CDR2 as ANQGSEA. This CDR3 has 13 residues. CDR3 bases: TGCAGCGTTGAAGAGGGGGGTACTACTGAAGCTTTCTTT. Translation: CSVEEGGTTEAFF. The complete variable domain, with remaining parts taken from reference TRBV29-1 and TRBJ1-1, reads SAVISQKPSRDICQRGTSLTIQCQVDSQVTMMFWYRQQPGQSLTLIATANQGSEATYESGFVIDKFPISRPNLTFSTLTVSNMSPEDSSIYLCSVEEGGTTEAFFGQGTRLTVV.

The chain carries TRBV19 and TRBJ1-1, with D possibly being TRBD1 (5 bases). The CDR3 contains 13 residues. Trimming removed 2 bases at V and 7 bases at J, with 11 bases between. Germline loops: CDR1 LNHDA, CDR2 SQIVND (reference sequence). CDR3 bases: TGTGCCAGTAGTATACGGACATATGATGAAGCTTTCTTT. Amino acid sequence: CASSIRTYDEAFF.

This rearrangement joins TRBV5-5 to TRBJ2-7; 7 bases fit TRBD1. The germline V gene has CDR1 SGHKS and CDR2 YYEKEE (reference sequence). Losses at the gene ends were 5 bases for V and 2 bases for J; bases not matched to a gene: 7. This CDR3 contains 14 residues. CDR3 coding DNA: TGTGCCAGCAGATGGGGACAGCTCACCTACGAGCAGTACTTC. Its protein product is CASRWGQLTYEQYF.

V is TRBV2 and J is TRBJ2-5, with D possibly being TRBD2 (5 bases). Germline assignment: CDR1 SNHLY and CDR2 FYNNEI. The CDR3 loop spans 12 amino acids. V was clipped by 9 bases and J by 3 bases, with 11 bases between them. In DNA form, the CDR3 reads TGTGCCAGTGGGCGGCGGGAAGAGACCCAGTACTTC. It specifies CASGRREETQYF.

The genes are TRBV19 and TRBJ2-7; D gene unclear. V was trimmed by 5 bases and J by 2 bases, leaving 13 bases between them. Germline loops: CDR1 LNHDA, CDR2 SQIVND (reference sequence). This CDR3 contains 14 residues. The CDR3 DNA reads TGTGCCAGTAGTGCCCGAGACTCCCCCTACGAGCAGTACTTC. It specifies CASSARDSPYEQYF.

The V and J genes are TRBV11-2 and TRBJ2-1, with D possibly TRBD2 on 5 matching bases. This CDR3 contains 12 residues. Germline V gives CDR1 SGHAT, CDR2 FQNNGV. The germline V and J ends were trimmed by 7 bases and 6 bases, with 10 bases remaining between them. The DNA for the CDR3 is TGTGCCAGCACAGGACTGATCAATGAGCAGTTCTTC. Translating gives CASTGLINEQFF.

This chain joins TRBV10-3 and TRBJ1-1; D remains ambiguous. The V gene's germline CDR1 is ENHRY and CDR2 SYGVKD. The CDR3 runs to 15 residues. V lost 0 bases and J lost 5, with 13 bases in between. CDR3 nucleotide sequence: TGTGCCATCAGTGAGTCAGTGATCCAGGCAACTGAAGCTTTCTTT. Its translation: CAISESVIQATEAFF.

CDR3 in amino acids: CASKRTSEYNEQFF. The CDR3 nucleotides read TGTGCCAGCAAGCGGACTAGCGAGTACAATGAGCAGTTCTTC. This chain uses TRBV11-2 with TRBJ2-1, with 9 bases that match TRBD2. The V gene end was trimmed by 7 bases and the J gene end by 4 bases; junction bases not matched to a gene: 5. This CDR3 comprises 14 residues. CDR1 and CDR2 from the germline V gene are SGHAT and FQNNGV. Full variable domain (missing parts from reference TRBV11-2 and TRBJ2-1): EAGVAQSPRYKIIEKRQSVAFWCNPISGHATLYWYQQILGQGPKLLIQFQNNGVVDDSQLPKDRFSAERLKGVDSTLKIQPAKLEDSAVYLCASKRTSEYNEQFFGPGTRLTVL.